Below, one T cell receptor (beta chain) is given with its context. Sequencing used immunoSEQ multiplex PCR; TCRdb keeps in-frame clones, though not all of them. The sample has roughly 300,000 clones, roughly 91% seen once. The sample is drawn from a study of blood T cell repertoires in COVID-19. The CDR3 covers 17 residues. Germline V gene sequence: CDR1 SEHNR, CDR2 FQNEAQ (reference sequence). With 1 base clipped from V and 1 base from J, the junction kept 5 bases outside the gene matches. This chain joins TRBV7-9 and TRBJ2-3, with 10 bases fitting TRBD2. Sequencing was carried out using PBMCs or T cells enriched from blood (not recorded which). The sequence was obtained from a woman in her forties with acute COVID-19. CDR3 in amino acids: CASSLVSSGGGTDTQYF. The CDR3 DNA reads TGTGCCAGCAGCTTAGTTTCGAGCGGGGGGGGCACAGATACGCAGTATTTT.